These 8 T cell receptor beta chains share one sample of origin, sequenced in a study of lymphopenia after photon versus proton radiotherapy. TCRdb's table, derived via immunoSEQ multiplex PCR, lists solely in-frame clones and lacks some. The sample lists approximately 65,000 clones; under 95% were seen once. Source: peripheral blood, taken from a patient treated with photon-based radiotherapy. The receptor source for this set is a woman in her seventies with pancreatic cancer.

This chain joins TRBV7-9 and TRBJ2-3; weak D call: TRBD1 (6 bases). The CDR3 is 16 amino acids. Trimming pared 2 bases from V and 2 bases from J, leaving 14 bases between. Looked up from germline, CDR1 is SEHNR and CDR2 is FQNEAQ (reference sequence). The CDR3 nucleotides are TGTGCCAGCAGCTTAAAGGGCAGGGGAGCCACAGATACGCAGTATTTT. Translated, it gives CASSLKGRGATDTQYF. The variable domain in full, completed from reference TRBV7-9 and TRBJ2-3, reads DTGVSQNPRHKITKRGQNVTFRCDPISEHNRLYWYRQTLGQGPEFLTYFQNEAQLEKSRLLSDRFSAERPKGSFSTLEIQRTEQGDSAMYLCASSLKGRGATDTQYFGPGTRLTVL.

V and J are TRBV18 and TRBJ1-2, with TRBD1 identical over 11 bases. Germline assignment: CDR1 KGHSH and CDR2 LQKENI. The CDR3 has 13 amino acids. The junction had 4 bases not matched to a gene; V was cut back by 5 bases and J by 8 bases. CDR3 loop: CASSKGQGDGYTF. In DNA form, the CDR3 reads TGTGCCAGCTCAAAGGGACAGGGGGACGGCTACACCTTC.

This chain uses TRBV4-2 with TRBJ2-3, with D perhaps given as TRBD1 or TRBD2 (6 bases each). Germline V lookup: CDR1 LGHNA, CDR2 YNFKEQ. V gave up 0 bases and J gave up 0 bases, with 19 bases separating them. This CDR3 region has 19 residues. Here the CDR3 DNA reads TGTGCCAGCAGCCAAGAGGGGGCCACTTGGGGGACTAGCACAGATACGCAGTATTTT. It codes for CASSQEGATWGTSTDTQYF.

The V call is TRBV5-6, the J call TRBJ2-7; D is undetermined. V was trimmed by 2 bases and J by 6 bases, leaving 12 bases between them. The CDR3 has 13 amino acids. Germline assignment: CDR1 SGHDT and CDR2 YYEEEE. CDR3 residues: CASSLGMSGEQYF. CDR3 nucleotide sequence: TGTGCCAGCAGCTTAGGGATGTCTGGCGAGCAGTACTTC.

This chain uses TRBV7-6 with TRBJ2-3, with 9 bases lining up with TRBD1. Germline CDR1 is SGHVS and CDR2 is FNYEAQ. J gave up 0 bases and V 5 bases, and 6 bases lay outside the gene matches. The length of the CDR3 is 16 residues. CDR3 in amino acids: CASSLRTGVSTDTQYF. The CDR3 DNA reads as TGTGCCAGCAGCCTCAGGACAGGGGTCAGCACAGATACGCAGTATTTT.

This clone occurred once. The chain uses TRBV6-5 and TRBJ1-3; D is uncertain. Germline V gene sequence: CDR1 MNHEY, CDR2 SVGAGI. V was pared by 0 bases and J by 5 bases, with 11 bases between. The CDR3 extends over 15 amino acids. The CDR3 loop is CASSYSYRNRNTIYF. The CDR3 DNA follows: TGTGCCAGCAGTTACTCGTACAGAAACCGAAACACCATATATTTT.

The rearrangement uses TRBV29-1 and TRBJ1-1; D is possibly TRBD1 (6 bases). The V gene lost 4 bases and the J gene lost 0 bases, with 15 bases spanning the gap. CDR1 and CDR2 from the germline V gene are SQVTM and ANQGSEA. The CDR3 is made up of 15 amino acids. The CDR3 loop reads CSVGGPGDMNTEAFF. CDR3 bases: TGCAGCGTTGGAGGCCCAGGGGATATGAACACTGAAGCTTTCTTT.

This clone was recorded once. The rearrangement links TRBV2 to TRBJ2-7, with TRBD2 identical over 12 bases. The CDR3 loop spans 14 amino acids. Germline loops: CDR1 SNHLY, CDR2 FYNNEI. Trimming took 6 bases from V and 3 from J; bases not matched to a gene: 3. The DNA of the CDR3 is TGTGCCAGCAGAGCGACTAGCGGGAGCTACGAGCAGTACTTC. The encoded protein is CASRATSGSYEQYF.